The rows below give T cell receptor beta chains drawn from one sample of a study of early T cells in non-severe SARS-CoV-2 infection. Each CDR3 protein gets one entry after TCRdb re-called the 5' RACE reads with MiXCR. The sample includes 65,000 to 85,000 distinct CDR3 sequences, around 14% of them seen just once. The sequenced sample was whole blood. These receptors were collected from an adult who was a healthcare worker with PCR-confirmed SARS-CoV-2 infection or an uninfected control (not recorded which). The CDR3 runs from the conserved cysteine through the conserved F or W. Fields, in order: J gene, D gene, clone size, V gene, CDR3 length, CDR3 DNA, CDR3 protein. D genes are given only for firm matches. A row's size may be missing; if present it is once, few, many or a size class.

j_call: TRBJ2-5; d_call: TRBD2; clone_size: once; v_call: TRBV3-1; cdr3_length: 16; cdr3_nt: TGTGCCAGCAGCCAAGACGTGGGACTAGCGGGGGTGACCCAGTACTTC; cdr3_aa: CASSQDVGLAGVTQYF
j_call: TRBJ2-7; d_call: -; clone_size: -; v_call: TRBV6-1; cdr3_length: 12; cdr3_nt: TGTGCCAGTTTTGACCATTACTACGAGCAGTACTTC; cdr3_aa: CASFDHYYEQYF
j_call: TRBJ2-7; d_call: TRBD1; clone_size: -; v_call: TRBV12-3/TRBV12-4; cdr3_length: 15; cdr3_nt: TGTGCCAGCCGCCCGGGGGACAGGGGGCGATACGAGCAGTACTTC; cdr3_aa: CASRPGDRGRYEQYF
j_call: TRBJ2-2; d_call: -; clone_size: few; v_call: TRBV2; cdr3_length: 11; cdr3_nt: TGTGCCAGCAGTGAACCCGGGGAGCTGTTTTTT; cdr3_aa: CASSEPGELFF
j_call: TRBJ2-1; d_call: -; clone_size: -; v_call: TRBV6-1; cdr3_length: 11; cdr3_nt: TGTGCCAGCAGTGAGCCCAATGAGCAGTTCTTC; cdr3_aa: CASSEPNEQFF
j_call: TRBJ2-3; d_call: -; clone_size: few; v_call: TRBV20-1; cdr3_length: 15; cdr3_nt: TGCAGTGCTAGCGGGACACCACCCCACACAGATACGCAGTATTTT; cdr3_aa: CSASGTPPHTDTQYF
j_call: TRBJ1-2; d_call: -; clone_size: many; v_call: TRBV30; cdr3_length: 14; cdr3_nt: TGTGCCTGGAGACCGGGGGGAGATCCTTTCGGCTACACCTTC; cdr3_aa: CAWRPGGDPFGYTF
j_call: TRBJ2-2; d_call: TRBD2; clone_size: -; v_call: TRBV7-2; cdr3_length: 15; cdr3_nt: TGTGCCAGCAGCTTTATTGCTAGCGGCGGCGGGGAGCTGTTTTTT; cdr3_aa: CASSFIASGGGELFF
j_call: TRBJ2-6; d_call: TRBD1; clone_size: few; v_call: TRBV20-1; cdr3_length: 17; cdr3_nt: TGCAGTGCTAATAATCCCGGGACAGGCTCTGGGGCCAACGTCCTGACTTTC; cdr3_aa: CSANNPGTGSGANVLTF
j_call: TRBJ2-1; d_call: -; clone_size: few; v_call: TRBV29-1; cdr3_length: 12; cdr3_nt: TGCAGCGGGACAAGCTCCTACAATGAGCAGTTCTTC; cdr3_aa: CSGTSSYNEQFF
j_call: TRBJ2-3; d_call: -; clone_size: -; v_call: TRBV18; cdr3_length: 14; cdr3_nt: TGTGCCAGCTCACCACCGTTATTCACAGATACGCAGTATTTT; cdr3_aa: CASSPPLFTDTQYF
j_call: TRBJ2-7; d_call: TRBD2; clone_size: -; v_call: TRBV7-9; cdr3_length: 14; cdr3_nt: TGTGCCAGCAGCCTACAGCGGGAAACGCTCGAGCAGTACTTC; cdr3_aa: CASSLQRETLEQYF
j_call: TRBJ2-2; d_call: -; clone_size: few; v_call: TRBV11-2; cdr3_length: 16; cdr3_nt: TGTGCCAGCAGGCGACTAGGACAGAAGAACACCGGGGAGCTGTTTTTT; cdr3_aa: CASRRLGQKNTGELFF
j_call: TRBJ2-6; d_call: TRBD1; clone_size: few; v_call: TRBV11-2; cdr3_length: 16; cdr3_nt: TGTGCCAGCAGTACGGACAGGGTAGCAGGGGCCAACGTCCTGACTTTC; cdr3_aa: CASSTDRVAGANVLTF
j_call: TRBJ1-5; d_call: TRBD1; clone_size: -; v_call: TRBV6-6; cdr3_length: 13; cdr3_nt: TGTGCCAGCAATCAGGGGGCAGGTCAGCCCCAGCATTTT; cdr3_aa: CASNQGAGQPQHF
j_call: TRBJ1-2; d_call: -; clone_size: few; v_call: TRBV7-9; cdr3_length: 13; cdr3_nt: TGTGCCAGCAGCTTTCTAGGGGGCTATGGCTACACCTTC; cdr3_aa: CASSFLGGYGYTF
j_call: TRBJ1-1; d_call: -; clone_size: many; v_call: TRBV5-1; cdr3_length: 15; cdr3_nt: TGCGCCAGCAGCTTGGTTGCCGGGGAAGGCACTGAAGCTTTCTTT; cdr3_aa: CASSLVAGEGTEAFF
j_call: TRBJ1-5; d_call: TRBD1; clone_size: -; v_call: TRBV12-3/TRBV12-4; cdr3_length: 16; cdr3_nt: TGTGCCAGCAGTTCCCAAGGGACAGCCGTTTATCAGCCCCAGCATTTT; cdr3_aa: CASSSQGTAVYQPQHF
j_call: TRBJ2-6; d_call: -; clone_size: many; v_call: TRBV7-9; cdr3_length: 16; cdr3_nt: TGTGCCAGCAGCTTATCTACACAGTCTGGGGCCAACGTCCTGACTTTC; cdr3_aa: CASSLSTQSGANVLTF
j_call: TRBJ1-2; d_call: -; clone_size: many; v_call: TRBV11-2; cdr3_length: 12; cdr3_nt: TGTGCCAGCAGCTCAGAGACCAGGGGCTACACCTTC; cdr3_aa: CASSSETRGYTF
j_call: TRBJ2-7; d_call: TRBD2; clone_size: -; v_call: TRBV5-6; cdr3_length: 17; cdr3_nt: TGTGCCAGCAGCTCCACACAGACTAGCGGGATGTCCTACGAGCAGTACTTC; cdr3_aa: CASSSTQTSGMSYEQYF
j_call: TRBJ2-3; d_call: -; clone_size: few; v_call: TRBV7-9; cdr3_length: 13; cdr3_nt: TGTGCCAGCAGCTTCTCAGGGACCGATACGCAGTATTTT; cdr3_aa: CASSFSGTDTQYF
j_call: TRBJ1-6; d_call: -; clone_size: few; v_call: TRBV3-1; cdr3_length: 14; cdr3_nt: TGTGCCAGCAGCCAGGGGGGTATGAAATCACCCCTCCACTTT; cdr3_aa: CASSQGGMKSPLHF
j_call: TRBJ1-4; d_call: TRBD1; clone_size: few; v_call: TRBV4-1; cdr3_length: 17; cdr3_nt: TGCGCCAGCAGCCAACACCCCGACAGGGCAACTAATGAAAAACTGTTTTTT; cdr3_aa: CASSQHPDRATNEKLFF
j_call: TRBJ2-1; d_call: TRBD1; clone_size: -; v_call: TRBV13; cdr3_length: 15; cdr3_nt: TGTGCCAGCAGCCGAGACAGGGGGCGGAGAAATGAGCAGTTCTTC; cdr3_aa: CASSRDRGRRNEQFF
j_call: TRBJ2-3; d_call: -; clone_size: few; v_call: TRBV11-2; cdr3_length: 17; cdr3_nt: TGTGCCAGCAGCTTAGATGGTAGGGTGGGTCGCACAGATACGCAGTATTTT; cdr3_aa: CASSLDGRVGRTDTQYF
j_call: TRBJ2-5; d_call: -; clone_size: -; v_call: TRBV7-2; cdr3_length: 13; cdr3_nt: TGTGCCAGCGGAAGTTTGGTCCAAGAGACCCAGTACTTC; cdr3_aa: CASGSLVQETQYF
j_call: TRBJ1-2; d_call: -; clone_size: many; v_call: TRBV29-1; cdr3_length: 12; cdr3_nt: TGCAGCGTTGTAGTTTCCCTCTCGGGCTACACCTTC; cdr3_aa: CSVVVSLSGYTF
j_call: TRBJ1-1; d_call: -; clone_size: few; v_call: TRBV7-8; cdr3_length: 15; cdr3_nt: TGTGCCAGCAGCTCCCTCTCCAGCCGCGGGACTGAAGCTTTCTTT; cdr3_aa: CASSSLSSRGTEAFF
j_call: TRBJ2-7; d_call: TRBD2; clone_size: many; v_call: TRBV29-1; cdr3_length: 14; cdr3_nt: TGCAGCGTTGGGTCGGACAGCGGGAGTAGAGAGCAGTACTTC; cdr3_aa: CSVGSDSGSREQYF
j_call: TRBJ2-7; d_call: -; clone_size: few; v_call: TRBV6-2/TRBV6-3; cdr3_length: 15; cdr3_nt: TGTGCCAGCAGTTATATTGCAGGGATGCCCTACGAGCAGTACTTC; cdr3_aa: CASSYIAGMPYEQYF
j_call: TRBJ1-5; d_call: -; clone_size: many; v_call: TRBV19; cdr3_length: 14; cdr3_nt: TGTGCCAGTAGTATAAGGGCAGATAATCAGCCCCAGCATTTT; cdr3_aa: CASSIRADNQPQHF
j_call: TRBJ2-5; d_call: -; clone_size: many; v_call: TRBV20-1; cdr3_length: 14; cdr3_nt: TGCAGTGCTAGAGGCGCCCAGGTACAAAAGACCCAGTACTTC; cdr3_aa: CSARGAQVQKTQYF
j_call: TRBJ2-7; d_call: -; clone_size: -; v_call: TRBV10-3; cdr3_length: 14; cdr3_nt: TGTGCCATCAGTGCATCGCGGGACAGCTACGAGCAGTACTTC; cdr3_aa: CAISASRDSYEQYF
j_call: TRBJ1-2; d_call: -; clone_size: -; v_call: TRBV6-2/TRBV6-3; cdr3_length: 12; cdr3_nt: TGTGCCAGCAGTCCTCGAGAGACAGACTACACCTTC; cdr3_aa: CASSPRETDYTF
j_call: TRBJ2-1; d_call: TRBD2; clone_size: many; v_call: TRBV7-3; cdr3_length: 21; cdr3_nt: TGTGCCAGCAGCATAGATCTGGACGGGGGGAGTCCCAAGAGCTCCTACAATGAGCAGTTCTTC; cdr3_aa: CASSIDLDGGSPKSSYNEQFF
j_call: TRBJ1-4; d_call: -; clone_size: few; v_call: TRBV12-3/TRBV12-4; cdr3_length: 13; cdr3_nt: TGTGCCAGCAGTTTAGCACGCCCTGAAAAACTGTTTTTT; cdr3_aa: CASSLARPEKLFF
j_call: TRBJ1-2; d_call: TRBD1; clone_size: many; v_call: TRBV10-3; cdr3_length: 14; cdr3_nt: TGTGCCATCAGTGAGTTTAGACAGGGAAATGGCTACACCTTC; cdr3_aa: CAISEFRQGNGYTF
j_call: TRBJ1-1; d_call: -; clone_size: -; v_call: TRBV24-1; cdr3_length: 12; cdr3_nt: TGTGCCACCAGTAATTCGGACGGGGAAGCTTTCTTT; cdr3_aa: CATSNSDGEAFF
j_call: TRBJ2-7; d_call: TRBD1; clone_size: many; v_call: TRBV9; cdr3_length: 14; cdr3_nt: TGTGCCAGCACCAAGACAGGGACAAGTTACGAGCAGTACTTC; cdr3_aa: CASTKTGTSYEQYF
j_call: TRBJ2-5; d_call: -; clone_size: -; v_call: TRBV20-1; cdr3_length: 12; cdr3_nt: TGCAGTGCTCCAAGGGGCCCAGAGACCCAGTACTTC; cdr3_aa: CSAPRGPETQYF
j_call: TRBJ2-3; d_call: -; clone_size: -; v_call: TRBV7-3; cdr3_length: 16; cdr3_nt: TGTGCCAGCAGCTCGGGTCTTCGTACTAGCACAGATACGCAGTATTTT; cdr3_aa: CASSSGLRTSTDTQYF
j_call: TRBJ1-4; d_call: -; clone_size: -; v_call: TRBV30; cdr3_length: 12; cdr3_nt: TGTGCCTGGAGTGACCTCAATGAAAAACTGTTTTTT; cdr3_aa: CAWSDLNEKLFF
j_call: TRBJ2-5; d_call: -; clone_size: many; v_call: TRBV5-6; cdr3_length: 14; cdr3_nt: TGTGCCAGCAGCTTCCTAGAAAAGGGTGAGACCCAGTACTTC; cdr3_aa: CASSFLEKGETQYF
j_call: TRBJ1-4; d_call: -; clone_size: many; v_call: TRBV10-2; cdr3_length: 13; cdr3_nt: TGCGCCAGCTGGGACCCAACTAATGAAAAACTGTTTTTT; cdr3_aa: CASWDPTNEKLFF
j_call: TRBJ1-1; d_call: TRBD1; clone_size: many; v_call: TRBV7-3; cdr3_length: 15; cdr3_nt: TGTGCCAGCAGCCGGGACAGCAATATGAACACTGAAGCTTTCTTT; cdr3_aa: CASSRDSNMNTEAFF
j_call: TRBJ2-3; d_call: -; clone_size: few; v_call: TRBV3-1; cdr3_length: 14; cdr3_nt: TGTGCCAGCAGCCACTCGGGAAGCACAGATACGCAGTATTTT; cdr3_aa: CASSHSGSTDTQYF
j_call: TRBJ2-7; d_call: -; clone_size: many; v_call: TRBV7-2; cdr3_length: 12; cdr3_nt: TGTGCCAGCAGCTCTCCGTCTTACGAGCAGTACTTC; cdr3_aa: CASSSPSYEQYF
j_call: TRBJ2-4; d_call: -; clone_size: many; v_call: TRBV7-2; cdr3_length: 15; cdr3_nt: TGTGCCAGCAGCACCGACTCGATAGCCAAAAACATTCAGTACTTC; cdr3_aa: CASSTDSIAKNIQYF
j_call: TRBJ2-7; d_call: -; clone_size: -; v_call: TRBV5-1; cdr3_length: 14; cdr3_nt: TGCGCCAGCAGCCCAGGACCTAGCTCCTACGAGCAGTACTTC; cdr3_aa: CASSPGPSSYEQYF
j_call: TRBJ2-2; d_call: TRBD2; clone_size: -; v_call: TRBV5-1; cdr3_length: 18; cdr3_nt: TGCGCCAGCAGCTGGGCCCCTTCTAGCGGGGGGAACACCGGGGAGCTGTTTTTT; cdr3_aa: CASSWAPSSGGNTGELFF
j_call: TRBJ1-2; d_call: -; clone_size: many; v_call: TRBV7-3; cdr3_length: 17; cdr3_nt: TGTGCCAGCAGCTTAACCCCGGCAGCCAGCCTTCCTATAGGCTACACCTTC; cdr3_aa: CASSLTPAASLPIGYTF
j_call: TRBJ2-6; d_call: TRBD1; clone_size: many; v_call: TRBV12-3/TRBV12-4; cdr3_length: 17; cdr3_nt: TGTGCCAGCAGTTCCCGGGACAGGGGGCCTGGGGCCAACGTCCTGACTTTC; cdr3_aa: CASSSRDRGPGANVLTF
j_call: TRBJ2-3; d_call: -; clone_size: few; v_call: TRBV18; cdr3_length: 13; cdr3_nt: TGTGCCAGCTCACCACCGTACCGGACTGTGGCATATTTT; cdr3_aa: CASSPPYRTVAYF